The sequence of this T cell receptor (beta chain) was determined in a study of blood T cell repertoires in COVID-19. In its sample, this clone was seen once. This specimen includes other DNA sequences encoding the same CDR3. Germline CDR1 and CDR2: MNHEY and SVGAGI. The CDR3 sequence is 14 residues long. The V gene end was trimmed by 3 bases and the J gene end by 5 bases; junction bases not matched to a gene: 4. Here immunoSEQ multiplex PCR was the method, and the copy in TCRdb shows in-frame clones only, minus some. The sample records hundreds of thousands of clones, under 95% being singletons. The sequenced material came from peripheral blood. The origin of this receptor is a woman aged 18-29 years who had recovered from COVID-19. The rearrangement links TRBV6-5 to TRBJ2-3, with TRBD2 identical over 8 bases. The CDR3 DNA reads TGTGCCAGCAGTTATTCGCTAGCGGGAGATACGCAGTATTTT. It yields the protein CASSYSLAGDTQYF.